One sample yielded the 22 T cell receptor beta chains listed below, sequenced in a study of cytomegalovirus exposure and HLA in healthy donors. Measured with immunoSEQ multiplex PCR; TCRdb has only the in-frame clones, and not every one. The sample has 70,000 or so clones, 94% seen once. The sample comprised PBMCs. The receptor set was obtained from a woman between 18 and 29 years old in good health and CMV-seropositive.

This chain uses TRBV20-1 with TRBJ2-2; D gene uncertain. CDR3 size: 10 residues. Trimming left V 7 bases short and J 6 bases short, with 6 bases between. CDR1 and CDR2 (germline): DFQATT, SNEGSKA (reference sequence). This chain's CDR3 is CSVGPGELFF. CDR3 sequence (DNA): TGCAGTGTGGGCCCCGGGGAGCTGTTTTTT.

CDR3 bases: TGTGCCAGCAGCGATAGCGGGAGCCAAGAGACCCAGTACTTC. Residues: CASSDSGSQETQYF. The V gene is TRBV7-3, the J gene TRBJ2-5; 9 positions match TRBD2. The CDR3 length is 14 residues. J was trimmed by 1 base and V by 5 bases; bases with no gene match: 2. The germline gives CDR1 SGHTA, CDR2 FQGTGA.

The genes are TRBV7-9 and TRBJ2-1; TRBD2 aligns across 7 bases. Germline CDR1 is SEHNR and CDR2 is FQNEAQ (reference sequence). V was clipped by 5 bases and J by 9 bases; unmatched bases: 10. The CDR3 is made up of 14 amino acids. Written as DNA, the CDR3 is TGTGCCAGCAGCCCGGGACTACCCGATGGTGAGCAGTTCTTC. Translating it yields CASSPGLPDGEQFF.

This sequence joins TRBV5-1 and TRBJ1-2; TRBD1 is a possible D gene (5 bases). Trimming stripped 4 bases from V and 4 bases from J, with 14 bases between. Germline values: CDR1 SGHRS, CDR2 YFSETQ. This CDR3 is built from 14 residues. The CDR3 DNA reads TGCGCCAGCAGCCCCGGGGGTACCTCCTATGGCTACACCTTC. This sequence encodes CASSPGGTSYGYTF.

The chain combines TRBV5-1 with TRBJ2-2; 7 bases match TRBD2. CDR1 is SGHRS and CDR2 is YFSETQ in the germline V gene. V lost 1 base to trimming and J lost 1 base; unmatched junction nucleotides: 7. The CDR3 is 17 residues long. For the CDR3, the DNA is TGCGCCAGCAGCTTGTTGGGGCTAGCGGAGAACACCGGGGAGCTGTTTTTT. Its protein is CASSLLGLAENTGELFF.

This chain links TRBV21-1 with TRBJ2-7; no check of the table's D call, TRBD2, against the DNA was made. TRBV21-1 is shown as a pseudogene. CDR3 size: 19 residues. The CDR3 here is CASSPIGGLAGERAYEQYF. In nucleotides, the CDR3 is TGTGCCAGCAGCCCGATCGGGGGACTAGCGGGGGAACGAGCCTACGAGCAGTACTTC.

The gene calls are TRBV29-1 and TRBJ1-4; D is ambiguous. Germline CDR1 SQVTM, CDR2 ANQGSEA. Trimming removed 3 bases at V and 5 bases at J, with 13 bases between. The CDR3 runs to 14 residues. The CDR3: CSVDTGQENEKLFF. CDR3 nucleotides: TGCAGCGTTGATACTGGTCAGGAAAATGAAAAACTGTTTTTT.

This rearrangement joins TRBV6-6 to TRBJ2-3; 8 bases align to TRBD2. Unmatched junction bases numbered 8, after V lost 8 bases and J lost 1 base. The V gene's germline CDR1 is MNHNY and CDR2 SVGAGI (reference sequence). The CDR3 has 15 residues. This CDR3 reads CASYPRRGGTDTQYF. The CDR3 DNA is TGTGCCAGCTATCCCAGGCGGGGGGGCACAGATACGCAGTATTTT.

The chain is built from TRBV7-2 and TRBJ1-2, with 8 bases lining up with TRBD1. This CDR3 has 15 residues. V shed 1 base and J 2 bases; nucleotides not matched to a gene: 3. CDR1 SGHTA and CDR2 FQGNSA come from the germline V gene. Written as DNA, the CDR3 is TGTGCCAGCAGCTTAGGGACAGGGCCCAACTATGGCTACACCTTC. It encodes CASSLGTGPNYGYTF.

The V call is TRBV5-1, the J call TRBJ1-1; D possibly corresponds to TRBD1 (5 bases). The CDR3 length is 14 residues. Trimming pared 0 bases from V and 4 bases from J, leaving 10 bases between. Looked up from germline, CDR1 is SGHRS and CDR2 is YFSETQ. The CDR3, as DNA: TGCGCCAGCAGCTTGGAGCAGGGTCCCACTGAAGCTTTCTTT. This translates into CASSLEQGPTEAFF.

The J gene is TRBJ1-2, the V gene TRBV4-2, with TRBD1 identical over 10 bases. The CDR3 has 15 amino acids. Germline V gene lookup returns CDR1 LGHNA and CDR2 YNFKEQ. The V segment lost 0 bases and the J segment 8 bases; nucleotides outside the gene matches: 6. The chain's CDR3 is CASSQDQGQGEGYTF. CDR3 nucleotides: TGTGCCAGCAGCCAAGATCAAGGACAGGGGGAAGGCTACACCTTC.

This clone was counted once. This chain connects TRBV11-3 to TRBJ1-1; the match to TRBD1 covers 8 bases. The J segment lost 5 bases and the V segment lost 0 bases, leaving 11 bases of the junction unmatched. CDR1 is SGHNT and CDR2 is YENEEA in the germline V gene. This CDR3 comprises 17 residues. CDR3 coding DNA: TGTGCCAGCAGCTTAGACCCCCCGACAGGGGCTGGGACTGAAGCTTTCTTT. It codes for CASSLDPPTGAGTEAFF.

This clone was picked up one time. The chain employs TRBV13 and TRBJ2-7, with D uncertain. The germline CDR1 and CDR2 sequences are PRHDT and FYEKMQ (reference sequence). The CDR3 loop spans 14 amino acids. Trimming cost V 3 bases and J 0 bases, with 9 bases left between them. The CDR3 sequence is CASSLGSSSYEQYF. Here the CDR3 DNA reads TGTGCCAGCAGCTTGGGCAGTAGCTCCTACGAGCAGTACTTC.

The V gene is TRBV7-9, the J gene TRBJ2-5; perhaps TRBD1 as D (5 bases). Germline lookup yields CDR1 SEHNR and CDR2 FQNEAQ (reference sequence). V was cut by 3 bases and J by 5 bases, with 13 bases left in between. The CDR3 runs 14 residues. CDR3 loop: CASSFSGLGETQYF. CDR3 DNA sequence: TGTGCCAGCAGCTTCTCAGGGCTTGGGGAGACCCAGTACTTC.

This chain links TRBV15 with TRBJ1-2, with a weak D call TRBD1 (6 bases). V lost 3 bases and J 4 bases, leaving 12 bases between the germline ends. Germline-derived CDR1 and CDR2 are LNHNV and YYDKDF (reference sequence). The CDR3 contains 14 residues. The CDR3 region is CATSSLDRAYGYTF. CDR3 in DNA: TGTGCCACCAGCAGCCTGGACAGAGCCTATGGCTACACCTTC.

In its sample, this clone was seen once. A read error may produce the germline difference seen at one junction end. This chain links TRBV7-7 with TRBJ2-1; tentative D call: TRBD2 (5 bases). CDR3 length: 13 amino acids. Germline CDR1 reads SSHAT; CDR2 reads FNYEAQ (reference sequence). The CDR3, as DNA: TGTGCTAGCAGCTCCGGACTGCGGAATGAGCAGTTCTTC. This gives the protein CASSSGLRNEQFF. The variable domain in full, with the rest retrieved from reference TRBV7-7 and TRBJ2-1, is GAGVSQSPRYKVTKRGQDVTLRCDPISSHATLYWYQQALGQGPEFLTYFNYEAQPDKSGLPSDRFSAERPEGSISTLTIQRTEQRDSAMYRCASSSGLRNEQFFGPGTRLTVL.

V and J are TRBV27 and TRBJ2-4; TRBD1 is a possible D gene (5 bases). The CDR3 loop spans 15 amino acids. Germline V gene sequence: CDR1 MNHEY, CDR2 SMNVEV (reference sequence). The V end was cut by 4 bases, the J end by 0 bases, with 10 bases between. As DNA, the CDR3 is TGTGCCAGCAGTTATGACAGCTTAGCCAAAAACATTCAGTACTTC. Encoded protein: CASSYDSLAKNIQYF.

V and J are TRBV15 and TRBJ1-6; D gene uncertain. The ends were cut back, 0 bases at V and 7 bases at J, with 7 bases in the middle. This CDR3 has 14 amino acids. Germline values: CDR1 LNHNV, CDR2 YYDKDF (reference sequence). Here the CDR3 DNA reads TGTGCCACCAGCAGAGAGTCGAGAAATTCACCCCTCCACTTT. Translating it yields CATSRESRNSPLHF.

The chain links TRBV19 to TRBJ2-7, with 10 bases matching TRBD1. Germline trimming cut 6 bases from V and 5 bases from J; bases unmatched to any gene: 10. The CDR3 is 15 residues long. Germline V lookup: CDR1 LNHDA, CDR2 SQIVND (reference sequence). CDR3 amino acids: CASRPGQGMRNEQYF. For the CDR3, the DNA is TGTGCCAGTAGACCGGGACAGGGGATGAGGAACGAGCAGTACTTC.

J is TRBJ2-5 and V is TRBV14, with 12 positions matching TRBD2. This CDR3 contains 15 residues. V gave up 4 bases and J gave up 5 bases; unmatched junction bases: 5. From germline, CDR1 is SGHDN and CDR2 FVKESK. CDR3 sequence (DNA): TGTGCCAGCAGCCCACTAGCGGGGGGCAGTGAGACCCAGTACTTC. Translation gives CASSPLAGGSETQYF.

This chain links TRBV30 with TRBJ2-7; 10 nucleotides match TRBD1. Germline CDR1 and CDR2: GTSNPN and SVGIG (reference sequence). This CDR3 region has 17 residues. V shed 1 base and J 3 bases; nucleotides not matched to a gene: 12. Written as DNA, the CDR3 is TGTGCCTGGAGTGGGGGACAGGGGAAATTGACCTACTACGAGCAGTACTTC. This sequence encodes CAWSGGQGKLTYYEQYF.

This clone was counted a few times. The chain recombines TRBV6-5 with TRBJ2-2; 10 bases map to TRBD1. This CDR3 has 15 amino acids. Losses at the gene ends were 10 bases for V and 3 bases for J; bases not matched to a gene: 8. Germline V gene sequence: CDR1 MNHEY, CDR2 SVGAGI. CDR3 nucleotide sequence: TGTGCCACCCAGGCAGGGACAGGGGACACCGGGGAGCTGTTTTTT. This gives the protein CATQAGTGDTGELFF.